A selection of T cell receptor beta chains follows, all from one sample in a study of blood T cells in healthy people across ages. TCRdb recomputed calls from the 5' RACE reads with MiXCR, one row per CDR3 protein. The sample has about 1.5 million distinct CDR3 sequences, roughly 43% seen once. The source material was blood. These receptors all come from a young woman in good health. The CDR3 runs from the conserved cysteine through the conserved F or W. Each record gives: clone size, D gene, V gene, J gene, CDR3 protein, CDR3 DNA. D genes are given only for firm matches. The size field is filled for only some rows; it gives once, few, many or a size class.

.	.	TRBV5-1	TRBJ2-7	CASRRQRDSYEQYF	TGCGCCAGCAGACGCCAAAGGGACTCCTACGAGCAGTACTTC
few	.	TRBV20-1	TRBJ1-2	CSASTDYGYTF	TGCAGTGCTAGTACCGACTATGGCTACACCTTC
.	.	TRBV20-1	TRBJ1-2	CSARVGGGLGGYTF	TGCAGTGCTAGAGTAGGCGGAGGCCTCGGAGGCTACACCTTC
few	.	TRBV7-6	TRBJ2-7	CASSLGHPDSSGYYEQYF	TGTGCCAGCAGCTTAGGCCACCCCGACAGTTCTGGATATTACGAGCAGTACTTC
.	TRBD2	TRBV29-1	TRBJ2-1	CSVALGPSGEFF	TGCAGCGTTGCCCTAGGACCGAGCGGGGAGTTCTTC
few	.	TRBV6-6	TRBJ1-3	CASSQLGGNTIYF	TGTGCCAGCAGCCAACTCGGTGGAAACACCATATATTTT
few	TRBD2	TRBV10-3	TRBJ2-7	CAISRPNGLGSYEQYF	TGTGCCATCAGCCGACCCAATGGACTAGGCTCCTACGAGCAGTACTTC
once	.	TRBV29-1	TRBJ2-5	CSVAWQGTYNEQYF	TGCAGCGTTGCGTGGCAGGGTACGTACAATGAGCAGTACTTC
.	.	TRBV24-1	TRBJ2-5	CATSDPITGDEQYF	TGTGCCACCAGTGACCCTATAACGGGGGATGAGCAGTACTTC
.	.	TRBV7-2	TRBJ2-1	CASSLRVRGSSYNEQFF	TGTGCCAGCAGCTTACGGGTTAGGGGGAGCTCCTACAATGAGCAGTTCTTC
.	.	TRBV7-6	TRBJ2-7	CASSPLQGTYEQYF	TGTGCCAGCAGCCCCCTGCAGGGTACCTACGAGCAGTACTTC
.	.	TRBV20-1	TRBJ2-1	CSVFPPGLGSYNEQFF	TGCAGTGTGTTTCCCCCAGGGCTAGGCTCCTACAATGAGCAGTTCTTC
few	.	TRBV29-1	TRBJ2-5	CSVENWRTLQETQYF	TGCAGCGTTGAAAATTGGAGAACCCTCCAAGAGACCCAGTACTTC
.	.	TRBV2	TRBJ1-2	CASSVRDFYGYTF	TGTGCCAGCAGTGTACGGGACTTCTATGGCTACACCTTC
.	.	TRBV27	TRBJ2-1	CASSLTGAAYNEQFF	TGTGCCAGCAGTTTGACGGGGGCAGCCTACAATGAGCAGTTCTTC
.	.	TRBV12-3/TRBV12-4	TRBJ2-3	CASGGSGASADTQYF	TGTGCCAGTGGGGGCAGTGGGGCGAGCGCAGATACGCAGTATTTT
.	.	TRBV20-1	TRBJ2-3	CSATSQDQATDTQYF	TGCAGTGCTACTTCGCAGGACCAAGCCACAGATACGCAGTATTTT
.	TRBD2	TRBV28	TRBJ2-7	CASSLRGGGRFYEQYF	TGTGCCAGCAGTCTTCGGGGTGGCGGGAGGTTCTACGAGCAGTACTTC
many	.	TRBV12-3/TRBV12-4	TRBJ1-2	CASSPNTGNYGYTF	TGTGCCAGCAGCCCTAATACAGGCAACTATGGCTACACCTTC
few	TRBD1	TRBV5-5	TRBJ2-5	CASSWGQADFQETQYF	TGTGCCAGCAGCTGGGGACAGGCGGATTTCCAAGAGACCCAGTACTTC
few	.	TRBV11-2	TRBJ2-4	CASSSFRDRRLYF	TGTGCCAGCAGCTCATTCCGGGACCGCCGTCTGTACTTC
.	.	TRBV20-1	TRBJ2-5	CSAHRTVTSGEQYF	TGCAGTGCACACCGGACAGTGACCTCTGGGGAGCAGTACTTC
.	TRBD1	TRBV7-2	TRBJ2-1	CASSLRDRAGEQFF	TGTGCCAGCAGCCTCCGGGACAGGGCAGGTGAGCAGTTCTTC
few	.	TRBV2	TRBJ1-1	CASKARPNTEAFF	TGTGCCAGCAAGGCCAGACCGAACACTGAAGCTTTCTTT
few	TRBD2	TRBV12-3/TRBV12-4	TRBJ2-3	CASSPFSGGSTDTQYF	TGTGCCAGCAGTCCTTTTAGCGGGGGCAGCACAGATACGCAGTATTTT
many	.	TRBV29-1	TRBJ2-1	CSVGLGPSSYNEQFF	TGCAGCGTGGGGCTAGGACCAAGCTCCTACAATGAGCAGTTCTTC
few	.	TRBV2	TRBJ1-2	CASSRGEHYGYTF	TGTGCCAGCAGCAGAGGGGAGCACTATGGCTACACCTTC
.	.	TRBV2	TRBJ1-4	CASSVEGITYEKLFF	TGTGCCAGCAGTGTTGAGGGGATTACCTATGAAAAACTGTTTTTT
.	.	TRBV9	TRBJ1-2	CASSHKWEQTRQGIYGYTF	TGTGCCAGCAGCCATAAATGGGAGCAGACACGGCAAGGGATCTATGGCTACACCTTC
few	.	TRBV20-1	TRBJ1-5	CSARVGGRQPQHF	TGCAGTGCTAGAGTAGGGGGTAGGCAGCCCCAGCATTTT
.	.	TRBV28	TRBJ1-2	CASSPPGGALFYGYTF	TGTGCCAGCAGTCCCCCCGGGGGCGCATTGTTCTATGGCTACACCTTC
.	.	TRBV2	TRBJ1-2	CASSESGPYGYTF	TGTGCCAGCAGTGAATCGGGACCCTATGGCTACACCTTC
.	.	TRBV27	TRBJ2-7	CASSFGKLYEQYF	TGTGCCAGCAGTTTCGGAAAACTCTACGAGCAGTACTTC
.	.	TRBV7-6	TRBJ2-5	CASSLLAIPEETQYF	TGTGCCAGCAGCTTACTAGCGATACCTGAAGAGACCCAGTACTTC
few	.	TRBV11-1	TRBJ2-1	CASSSIDNEQFF	TGTGCCAGCAGCTCAATCGACAATGAGCAGTTCTTC
few	.	TRBV7-2	TRBJ1-2	CAAARGIGYGYTF	TGTGCCGCCGCGCGGGGTATCGGCTATGGCTACACCTTC
.	.	TRBV21-1	TRBJ2-6	CASSKARGANVLTF	TGTGCCAGCAGCAAAGCACGGGGGGCCAACGTCCTGACTTTC
.	.	TRBV6-1	TRBJ2-7	CASSDLGWDEQYF	TGTGCCAGCAGTGATCTGGGATGGGACGAGCAGTACTTC
.	.	TRBV12-3/TRBV12-4	TRBJ1-1	CASSFSGMNTEAFF	TGTGCCAGCAGTTTTAGCGGAATGAACACTGAAGCTTTCTTT
.	TRBD2	TRBV6-1	TRBJ2-3	CASSGYSGDFSTDTQYF	TGTGCCAGCAGTGGTTATAGCGGGGACTTTAGCACAGATACGCAGTATTTT
few	.	TRBV6-5	TRBJ2-5	CASSYSTFGTGETQYF	TGTGCCAGCAGTTACTCGACATTTGGGACGGGAGAGACCCAGTACTTC
.	.	TRBV7-2	TRBJ1-4	CASSPHRQPTNEKLFF	TGTGCCAGCAGCCCCCACCGACAACCAACTAATGAAAAACTGTTTTTT
.	TRBD1	TRBV7-9	TRBJ1-4	CASRILGDRVNEKLFF	TGTGCCAGCAGAATCCTTGGGGACAGGGTTAATGAAAAACTGTTTTTT
few	.	TRBV12-3/TRBV12-4	TRBJ1-3	CASNPQISGNTIYF	TGTGCCAGCAATCCTCAGATTTCTGGAAACACCATATATTTT